This T cell receptor (beta chain) was sequenced during a study of somatic mutations in cytotoxic T cells in rheumatoid arthritis (dated by TCRdb to about 2017). Some background on the complete study: Some V beta antibody-stained T-cell populations were flow-sorted on a FACSAria II or Sony SH800 at nearly 100% purity, and sorted V beta1+ cells also underwent TCRB sequencing. Whether expanded CD8+ T-cell clones in untreated, newly diagnosed rheumatoid arthritis carry somatic mutations was the study question, and clonality was characterized with TCRB deep sequencing. For about 60 rheumatoid arthritis patients and more than 15 healthy controls, TCRB deep sequencing was carried out. The median ages of the patient and control groups were essentially identical.

Comments on this clone: No cognate antigen has been identified for it. Per-base quality was not reported, and no clone a single base away is much larger than it.

Genomic DNA underwent TCRB CDR3 sequencing using the immunoSEQ assay. The paper's data handling went like this. Only productive TCRB rearrangements were included in the analyses. Clonality was expressed as a Shannon entropy-based productive clonality index, with each clone defined by a unique TCRB CDR3 sequence. Repertoire overlap for a pair of samples was computed from each clone's template counts relative to total templates per sample. A correlation with a Spearman r of around 0.6 was found between V-gene usage by flow cytometry and V-gene usage by TCRB sequencing. Imported from immuneACCESS, the table was reduced by TCRdb to in-frame sequences with V and J called. These copies leave out some clones; in studies compared against another copy, an unresolved V gene accounts for under half, and the cause of the remainder is not known. The V and J calls and the clone size are those of that table, but D and trimming were determined from the DNA. The sample data list around 6,500 clones, and 70% of these were observed just once. The top ten clonotypes cover approximately 46% of the sample.

Paper-wide results and their limitations: Rheumatoid arthritis patients and age-matched healthy controls did not significantly differ in CD8+ T-cell clonality. The slight TRBV07 underrepresentation in patients was not adjusted for multiple comparisons. CD8+ clonality increased with age in patients (Spearman r of about 0.5) but not in healthy controls. In about an eighth of the roughly 65 patients, more than 20% of CD8+ cells belonged to the largest CD8+ clone, while several identical CD8+ TCRB sequences were shared between blood and synovial fluid. It was unknown which antigens the expanded CD8+ clones targeted, and their absence from virus-specific databases did not exclude viral specificity.

Per the germline V gene, MDHEN is the CDR1 and SYDVKM is the CDR2. The CDR3 covers 15 residues, taking in both the cysteine and the phenylalanine. CDR3 DNA only is kept here, 45 bases in frame from base 1. V loses 4 bases at its end and J loses 1 base; junction bases beyond the gene matches: 6. Buffy coats from around 20 blood donors served as healthy controls, a group that was over 45% female with a median age of approximately 50 years (range about 21-80). Positive magnetic bead selection on an AutoMACS was used to isolate CD4+ and CD8+ cells, with flow cytometry used to check purity. Isolation of peripheral blood mononuclear cells was done through Ficoll-Paque PLUS density gradient separation. Nucleospin Tissue or Tissue XS kits were used to extract DNA from CD4-enriched, CD8-enriched or PBMC samples, and a Qubit 2.0 fluorometer was used for quantification.

The clonotype comes from a man aged 35-49 years in good health. This chain joins TRBV28 to TRBJ2-7, with 8 middle bases fitting TRBD1. The sample consisted of CD8+ T cells sorted from blood. The CDR3 has the sequence CASSSGQGPSYEQYF. The nucleotide sequence reads TGTGCCAGCAGTTCCGGACAGGGACCGTCCTACGAGCAGTACTTC.